This TCR beta chain was captured by sequencing in a study of blood T cell repertoires in COVID-19. The CDR3 extends over 11 amino acids. CDR1 and CDR2 from the germline V gene are LGHNT and FRNRAP. With 0 bases removed from V and 12 bases from J, the gap between germline ends came to 6 bases. Repertoires were generated with immunoSEQ multiplex PCR, while TCRdb's copy carries only in-frame clones and drops some. The sample contains under 200,000 clones, 70% to 90% of which appear only once. The chain links TRBV12-5 to TRBJ2-1; D not resolved. The specimen sequenced was peripheral blood. This sequence was found in a woman aged 80 or over with COVID-19, enrolled during active disease. The CDR3 loop is CASGLVLRQFF. The CDR3 DNA follows: TGTGCTAGTGGTTTGGTACTACGGCAGTTCTTC. Drawing the rest from reference TRBV12-5 and TRBJ2-1, the complete variable domain is DARVTQTPRHKVTEMGQEVTMRCQPILGHNTVFWYRQTMMQGLELLAYFRNRAPLDDSGMPKDRFSAEMPDATLATLKIQPSEPRDSAVYFCASGLVLRQFFGPGTRLTVL.